This TCR beta chain was sequenced during a study of cytomegalovirus exposure and HLA in healthy donors. This clone was seen a single time. One junction end does not reproduce the germline sequence, and a read error may be involved. PCR amplification relied on 60 Vbeta primers (plus 13 Jbeta primers). The data were produced by immunoSEQ multiplex PCR, yet TCRdb's version contains in-frame clones alone and is incomplete. The data show around 180,000 clones, 60% to 80% seen once. The CDR3 is 15 amino acids. Germline V gene lookup returns CDR1 SNHLY and CDR2 FYNNEI. The TCR originated in a woman between 50 and 59 years old in good health and CMV-seropositive. The sample comprised PBMCs. This sequence joins TRBV2 and TRBJ2-1, with 9 nucleotides matching TRBD2. The CDR3 nucleotides read TGTGCCAGCAGTGAACGGCTAGCGGGGTACAGTGAGCAGTTCTTC. It translates to CASSERLAGYSEQFF.